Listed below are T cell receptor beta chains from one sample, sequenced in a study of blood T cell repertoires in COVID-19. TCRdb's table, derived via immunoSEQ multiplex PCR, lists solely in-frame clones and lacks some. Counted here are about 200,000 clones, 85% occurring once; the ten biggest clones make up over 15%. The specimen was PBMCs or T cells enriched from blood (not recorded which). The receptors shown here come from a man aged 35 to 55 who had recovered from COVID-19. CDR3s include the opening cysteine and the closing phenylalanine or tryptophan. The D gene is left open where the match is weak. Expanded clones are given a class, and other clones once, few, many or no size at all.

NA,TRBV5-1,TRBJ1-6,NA,TGCGCCAGCAGCATCACACAGGGCGGCCAATCACCCCTCCACTTT,CASSITQGGQSPLHF
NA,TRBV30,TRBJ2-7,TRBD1,TGTGCCTGGGGGACAGGGGATAACGAGCAGTACTTC,CAWGTGDNEQYF
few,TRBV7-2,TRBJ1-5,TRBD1,TGTGCCAGCAGCCAGGGGGCAGGGGGCAATCAGCCCCAGCATTTT,CASSQGAGGNQPQHF
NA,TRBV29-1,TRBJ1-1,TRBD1,TGCAGCACCCCGGGACAGGGCGCTGAAGCTTTCTTT,CSTPGQGAEAFF
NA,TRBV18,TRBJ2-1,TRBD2,TGTGCCAGCTCATGGGGACTAGCGGGAGACAATGAGCAGTTCTTC,CASSWGLAGDNEQFF
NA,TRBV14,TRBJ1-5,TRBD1,TGTGCCAGCGGACGACAGGGGAGCAATCAGCCCCAGCATTTT,CASGRQGSNQPQHF
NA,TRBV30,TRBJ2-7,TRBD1,TGTGCCTGGGACGCGGACAGGACCTACGAGCAGTACTTC,CAWDADRTYEQYF
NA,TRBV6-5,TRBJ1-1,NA,TGTGCCAGCGGAAGCCTGGGGCTGACTGAAGCTTTCTTT,CASGSLGLTEAFF
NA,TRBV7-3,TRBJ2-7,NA,TGTGCCAGCAGTCTCCATCAGGGATTCTACGAGCAGTACTTC,CASSLHQGFYEQYF
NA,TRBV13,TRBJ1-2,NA,TGTGCCAGCGGGAGGGCTTCCTCCAGCTATGGCTACACCTTC,CASGRASSSYGYTF